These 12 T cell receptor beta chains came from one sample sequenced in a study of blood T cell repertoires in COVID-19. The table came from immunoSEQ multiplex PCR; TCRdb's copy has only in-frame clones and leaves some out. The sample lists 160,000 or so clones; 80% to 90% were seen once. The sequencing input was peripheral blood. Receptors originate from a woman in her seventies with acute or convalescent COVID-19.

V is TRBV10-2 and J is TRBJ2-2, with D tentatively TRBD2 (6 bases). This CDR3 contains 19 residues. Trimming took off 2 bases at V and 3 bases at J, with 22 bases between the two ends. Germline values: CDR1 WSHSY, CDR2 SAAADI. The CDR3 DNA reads TGCGCCAGCAGTGAGCGAGATGCAGGGAGGTGGGTTGACACCGGGGAGCTGTTTTTT. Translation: CASSERDAGRWVDTGELFF.

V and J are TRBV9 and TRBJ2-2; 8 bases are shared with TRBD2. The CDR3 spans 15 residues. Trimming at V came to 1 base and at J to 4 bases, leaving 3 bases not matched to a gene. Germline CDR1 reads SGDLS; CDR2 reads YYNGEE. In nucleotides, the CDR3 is TGTGCCAGCAGCGTAAGGAGCGGGGGCACCGGGGAGCTGTTTTTT. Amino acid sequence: CASSVRSGGTGELFF. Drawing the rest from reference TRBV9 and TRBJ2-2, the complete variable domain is DSGVTQTPKHLITATGQRVTLRCSPRSGDLSVYWYQQSLDQGLQFLIQYYNGEERAKGNILERFSAQQFPDLHSELNLSSLELGDSALYFCASSVRSGGTGELFFGEGSRLTVL.

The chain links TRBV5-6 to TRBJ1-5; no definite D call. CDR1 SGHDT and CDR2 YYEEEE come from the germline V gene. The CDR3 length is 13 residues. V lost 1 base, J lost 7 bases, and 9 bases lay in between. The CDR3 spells CASSLFPLQPQHF. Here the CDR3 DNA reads TGTGCCAGCAGCTTGTTCCCCTTACAGCCCCAGCATTTT.

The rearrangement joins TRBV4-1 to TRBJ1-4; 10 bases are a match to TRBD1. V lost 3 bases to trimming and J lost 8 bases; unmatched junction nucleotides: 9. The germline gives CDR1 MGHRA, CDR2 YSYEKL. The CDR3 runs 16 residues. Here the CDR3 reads CASSHERTGGNEKLFF. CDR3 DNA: TGCGCCAGCAGCCACGAGAGGACAGGGGGGAACGAAAAACTGTTTTTT.

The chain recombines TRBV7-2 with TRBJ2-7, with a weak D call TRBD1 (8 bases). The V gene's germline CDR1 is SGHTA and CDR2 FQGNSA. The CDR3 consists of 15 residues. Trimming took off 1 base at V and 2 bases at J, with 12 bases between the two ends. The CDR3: CASSLGAGQAYEQYF. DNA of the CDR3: TGTGCCAGCAGCTTAGGAGCGGGACAGGCCTACGAGCAGTACTTC.

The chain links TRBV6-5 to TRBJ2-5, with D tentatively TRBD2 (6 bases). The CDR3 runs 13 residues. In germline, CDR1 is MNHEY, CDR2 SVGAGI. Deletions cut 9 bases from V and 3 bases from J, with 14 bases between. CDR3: CASSIGGKETQYF. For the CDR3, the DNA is TGTGCCAGTTCAATCGGCGGGAAAGAGACCCAGTACTTC.

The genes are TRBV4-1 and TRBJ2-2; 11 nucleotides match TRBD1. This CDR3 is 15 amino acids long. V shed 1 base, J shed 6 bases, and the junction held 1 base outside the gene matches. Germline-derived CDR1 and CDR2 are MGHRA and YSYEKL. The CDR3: CASSQAGQGAGELFF. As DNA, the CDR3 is TGCGCCAGCAGCCAAGCGGGACAGGGGGCCGGGGAGCTGTTTTTT.

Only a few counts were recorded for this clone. CDR3 sequence reads: CASSPEGVRGYTF. In nucleotides, the CDR3 is TGCGCCAGCAGCCCGGAAGGGGTCAGAGGCTACACCTTC. The V and J genes are TRBV5-1 and TRBJ1-2, with D maybe TRBD1 (5 bases). This CDR3 comprises 13 residues. Germline V gives CDR1 SGHRS, CDR2 YFSETQ. V lost 4 bases and J lost 8, with 15 bases in between.

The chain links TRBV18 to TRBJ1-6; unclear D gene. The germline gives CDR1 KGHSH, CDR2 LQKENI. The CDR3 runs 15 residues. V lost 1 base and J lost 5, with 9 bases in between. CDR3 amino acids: CASSPREAHNSPLHF. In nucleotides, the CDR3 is TGTGCCAGCTCACCACGGGAGGCCCATAATTCACCCCTCCACTTT.

The CDR3 loop is CASSTKLAGDTDTQYF. The DNA of the CDR3 is TGTGCCAGCAGCACTAAACTAGCGGGAGATACAGATACGCAGTATTTT. This chain links TRBV5-6 with TRBJ2-3; 11 positions agree with TRBD2. Germline V gene data show CDR1 as SGHDT and CDR2 as YYEEEE. There are 16 residues in the CDR3. V was clipped by 4 bases and J by 3 bases; unmatched bases: 7.

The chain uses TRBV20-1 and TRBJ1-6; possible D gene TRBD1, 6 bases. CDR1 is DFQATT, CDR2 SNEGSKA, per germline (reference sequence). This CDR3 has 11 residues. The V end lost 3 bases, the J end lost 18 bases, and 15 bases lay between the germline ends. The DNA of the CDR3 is TGCAGTGCTAGGGGTGGGGGACACCCCCACTTT. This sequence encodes CSARGGGHPHF.

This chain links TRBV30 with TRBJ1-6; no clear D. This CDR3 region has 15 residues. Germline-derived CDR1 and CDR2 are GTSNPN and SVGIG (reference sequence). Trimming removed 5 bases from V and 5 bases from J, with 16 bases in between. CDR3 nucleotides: TGTGCCTGGGGGTGGAGGGTAGACGATAATTCACCCCTCCACTTT. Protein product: CAWGWRVDDNSPLHF.